The 22 T cell receptor beta chains in this list originate from one sample, sequenced in a study of CD8+ T cells in alopecia areata. Sequencing templates came from extracted RNA that was reverse transcribed into cDNA. Assay: immunoSEQ multiplex PCR; the TCRdb copy retains only in-frame clones and omits some. The repertoire consists of roughly 260,000 clones, none detected only once. Combined cutaneous lymph node cells underwent sorting by CD4, CD8alpha, NKG2D, NKG2ACE and additional markers. Sequenced material: CD4+ T cells sorted from a lymph node. The receptors come from a C3H/HeJ mouse with alopecia areata. Strain haplotype (MHC): H2-k.

Concerning this clone itself: Each gene name is a mouse one. Coverage ceases 4 residues before the CDR3 finishes, and the germline J gene fills in the end. The chain uses TRBV5 and TRBJ2-5; D not resolved. CDR1 is LGHNA and CDR2 is YNLKQL in the germline V gene (reference sequence). The CDR3 contains 14 residues. The part of the CDR3 DNA that was read is TGTGCCAGCAGCCAAGGACTCAGAAAAGAC. Its protein product is CASSQGLRKD. The CDR3, in full, reads CASSQGLRKDTQYF.

This clone occurred many times. The genes and germline here are from mouse. Read sequence stops 4 residues before the CDR3 end, and the germline J gene provides the missing end. The sample carries other DNA sequences with the same CDR3. The chain couples TRBV13-1 to TRBJ1-2; D gene uncertain. From germline, CDR1 is NSHNY and CDR2 SYGAGN. V gave up 4 bases and J gave up 2 bases, with 9 bases separating them. CDR3 length equals 13 residues. The covered CDR3 bases are TGTGCCAGCAGTCCTACAGCGAACTCC. It is translated as CASSPTANS. The full CDR3 is CASSPTANSDYTF.

A word on this clone: Genes and germline are mouse. From the germline J gene comes the end of the CDR3, since the read stops 4 residues before it. The genes are TRBV13-3 and TRBJ2-1; 12 nucleotides align to TRBD1. Germline values: CDR1 NNHDY, CDR2 SYVADS. The CDR3 extends over 15 amino acids. The CDR3 sequence: CASSDGDRGRAEQFF. The CDR3 bases that were read are TGTGCCAGCAGTGATGGGGACAGGGGGCGAGCT.

This clone was seen more than once but under ten times. Any gene name here is a mouse gene name. The read gets to within 4 residues of the CDR3 end, and the germline J gene fills in the rest. This chain connects TRBV13-2 to TRBJ2-5, with TRBD1 as a possible D gene (6 bases). The length of the CDR3 is 14 residues. Germline CDR1 and CDR2: NNHNN and SYGAGS (reference sequence). Trimming removed 2 bases at V and 3 bases at J, with 10 bases between. CDR3 DNA, as far as it was read: TGTGCCAGCGGTGAACGGGACACGCAAGAC. It specifies CASGERDTQD. The whole CDR3 sequence reads CASGERDTQDTQYF.

Turning to this clone: The genes are named according to mouse. Sequencing ends 4 residues short of the CDR3 end; the germline J gene provides the rest. This CDR3 is also generated by other DNA sequences in the sample. The chain employs TRBV1 and TRBJ1-2, with D maybe TRBD1 (5 bases). This CDR3 contains 15 residues. CDR1 and CDR2 from the germline V gene are NSQYPW and LRSPGD (reference sequence). V shed 0 bases and J shed 0 bases, with 8 bases lying between them. This chain's CDR3 is CTCSADRGANSDYTF. The DNA read from the CDR3 is TGCACCTGCAGTGCAGATCGGGGGGCAAACTCC.

This clone came up a few times. Mouse names are used for the genes. From the germline J gene comes the end of the CDR3, since the read stops 4 residues before it. The rearrangement joins TRBV1 to TRBJ2-1, with 9 bases that match TRBD2. The germline V gene encodes CDR1 NSQYPW and CDR2 LRSPGD (reference sequence). The CDR3 contains 16 residues. The DNA read from the CDR3 is TGCACCTGCAGTGCGGATAATGGGGGGGCGGGAGCT. This gives the protein CTCSADNGGAGA. The complete CDR3 protein is CTCSADNGGAGAEQFF. The whole variable domain, filled in from reference TRBV1 and TRBJ2-1, reads VTLLEQNPRWRLVPRGQAVNLRCILKNSQYPWMSWYQQDLQKQLQWLFTLRSPGDKEVKSLPGADYLATRVTDTELRLQVANMSQGRTLYCTCSADNGGAGAEQFFGPGTRLTVL.

This clone came up a few times. Germline and genes here are mouse. The DNA ends 4 residues before the CDR3 does, and the rest of the CDR3 is filled in from the germline J gene. This chain joins TRBV13-1 and TRBJ2-3, with a possible D match to TRBD1 (5 bases). Germline V gene lookup returns CDR1 NSHNY and CDR2 SYGAGN. Trimming shortened V by 2 bases and J by 0 bases, and 10 bases separated the two germline ends. The CDR3 length is 15 residues. Incomplete CDR3 DNA: TGTGCCAGCAGTGAAGACAGCTCTAGTGCAGAA. This codes for CASSEDSSSAE. The complete CDR3 sequence is CASSEDSSSAETLYF.

This clone was seen only a few times. This may be a read error: a much more frequent sequence differs by one nucleotide. Mouse germline and gene names are used. The CDR3 goes on 3 residues after the read ends, and that part is filled in from the germline J gene. Distinct nucleotide sequences in the sample also encode this CDR3. J is TRBJ1-6 and V is TRBV19, with 8 bases identical to TRBD1. TRBJ1-6 is assigned to the ORF class and has an uncertain function. Germline V gene data show CDR1 as FNHDT and CDR2 as SITEND (reference sequence). The CDR3 spans 14 residues. The ends lost 5 bases at V and 4 bases at J; junction bases unmatched: 2. CDR3 amino acids: CASSRQGYNSPLYF. Partial CDR3 DNA: TGTGCCAGCAGCCGACAGGGGTATAATTCGCCC.

A word on this clone: Genes and germline are mouse. The missing CDR3 end, 4 residues past where the read stops, is filled in from the germline J gene. V is TRBV12-1 and J is TRBJ2-7; 9 nucleotides align to TRBD1. CDR3 length: 14 residues. The germline V gene encodes CDR1 SGHSN and CDR2 HYEKVE. The CDR3 bases that were read are TGTGCCAGCTCTCCGGACAGGGGAGGGTAT. The encoded protein is CASSPDRGGY. The CDR3 reads in full as CASSPDRGGYEQYF.

This clone was observed a few times. Gene labels here are mouse ones. Read coverage stops 4 residues before the CDR3 terminus; the germline J gene supplies the remainder. V is TRBV31 and J is TRBJ2-3; 7 bases map to TRBD2. Germline loops: CDR1 GKSSPN, CDR2 SITVG. The CDR3 totals 14 residues. Trimming took 2 bases from V and 1 from J; bases not matched to a gene: 3. The CDR3 loop is CAWSSGLGAETLYF. CDR3 DNA (partial): TGTGCCTGGAGTTCTGGACTGGGTGCAGAA.

This clone was found a few times. Any gene name here is a mouse gene name. The read ends 4 residues before the CDR3 terminus; that terminus is restored from the germline J gene. This chain uses TRBV14 with TRBJ2-5, with 8 bases aligning to TRBD1. CDR3 size: 14 residues. Germline assignment: CDR1 SGHDT and CDR2 FRDEAV. CDR3 region: CASSLQDREDTQYF. The sequenced CDR3 bases are TGTGCCAGCAGTTTACAGGACAGGGAAGAC.

Comments on this clone: Gene and germline names: mouse. With the read ending 4 residues before the CDR3 end, the germline J gene is used to fill in that end. The chain combines TRBV13-1 with TRBJ2-5; TRBD2 aligns across 9 bases. Germline assignment: CDR1 NSHNY and CDR2 SYGAGN. This CDR3 has 15 residues. The CDR3 protein is CASSDGLGERDTQYF. The covered CDR3 bases are TGTGCCAGCAGTGATGGACTGGGGGAGAGAGAC.

In this sample, this clone turned up a few times. Gene names refer to mouse genes. Sequencing ends 4 residues short of the CDR3 end; the germline J gene provides the rest. Different DNA sequences within this sample yield the same CDR3. The rearrangement uses TRBV31 and TRBJ2-3; 8 nucleotides align to TRBD2. This CDR3 comprises 14 residues. With V trimmed by 5 bases and J by 0 bases, 4 bases remained unmatched. Germline V gives CDR1 GKSSPN, CDR2 SITVG. The CDR3 reads CAWGLGGSAETLYF. CDR3 DNA, as far as it was read: TGTGCCTGGGGGCTGGGGGGAAGTGCAGAA. The entire variable domain, with the rest obtained from reference TRBV31 and TRBJ2-3, is as follows: AQTIHQWPVAEIKAVGSPLSLGCTIKGKSSPNLYWYWQATGGTLQQLFYSITVGQVESVVQLNLSASRPKDDQFILSTEKLLLSHSGFYLCAWGLGGSAETLYFGSGTRLTVL.

This clone was seen a handful of times. The gene names here belong to mouse. The read terminates 4 residues before the CDR3 end, so the remaining end is supplied by the germline J gene. This chain uses TRBV13-1 with TRBJ1-1; 9 bases map to TRBD1. The V gene end was trimmed by 4 bases and the J gene end by 3 bases; junction bases not matched to a gene: 7. Per the germline V gene, CDR1 is NSHNY and CDR2 is SYGAGN. This CDR3 has 15 residues. The CDR3 bases that were read are TGTGCCAGCAGTCCCCTGACAGGGGGAGACACA. Translating it yields CASSPLTGGDT. The full CDR3 sequence reads CASSPLTGGDTEVFF.

The table lists this clone with a few counts. The genes are named according to mouse. The read ends 4 residues shy of where the CDR3 ends; the end is completed using the germline J gene. This specimen includes other DNA sequences encoding the same CDR3. This chain joins TRBV1 and TRBJ2-5; 9 nucleotides align to TRBD2. Germline V lookup: CDR1 NSQYPW, CDR2 LRSPGD (reference sequence). The CDR3 extends over 14 amino acids. The CDR3 sequence: CTCSASGTGDTQYF. The sequenced part of the CDR3 DNA is TGCACCTGCAGTGCTTCCGGGACTGGGGAC.

On this clone: Any gene name here is a mouse gene name. The read gets to within 3 residues of the CDR3 end, and the germline J gene fills in the rest. The V and J genes are TRBV5 and TRBJ1-6; 12 bases align to TRBD1. TRBJ1-6 is assigned to the ORF class and has an uncertain function. This CDR3 spans 17 amino acids. The J segment lost 6 bases and the V segment lost 5 bases, leaving 8 bases of the junction unmatched. CDR1 is LGHNA, CDR2 YNLKQL, per germline (reference sequence). This CDR3 reads CASSVGQGALGNSPLYF. The sequenced CDR3 bases are TGTGCCAGCAGCGTGGGACAGGGGGCTTTGGGTAATTCGCCC.

This clone was observed a handful of times. The gene names here belong to mouse. The read terminates 4 residues ahead of where the CDR3 ends, so the germline J gene completes it. This chain connects TRBV5 to TRBJ2-7; 8 bases match TRBD2. Germline V gene lookup returns CDR1 LGHNA and CDR2 YNLKQL (reference sequence). Unmatched junction bases numbered 2, after V lost 2 bases and J lost 2 bases. The CDR3 contains 14 residues. CDR3: CASSQFGGAYEQYF. The sequenced part of the CDR3 DNA is TGTGCCAGCAGCCAATTTGGGGGGGCCTAT.

Comment on this clone: Genes and germline come from the mouse. The read ends 4 residues shy of where the CDR3 ends; the end is completed using the germline J gene. The chain couples TRBV13-1 to TRBJ2-2; D is perhaps TRBD1 (6 bases). From germline, CDR1 is NSHNY and CDR2 SYGAGN. The CDR3 length is 15 residues. Trimming removed 4 bases at V and 4 bases at J, with 14 bases between. The CDR3 sequence is CASSLQGGGTGQLYF. The CDR3 bases that were read are TGTGCCAGCAGTCTACAGGGAGGGGGCACCGGG.

With regard to this clone: All gene names here are mouse names. CDR3 DNA, as far as it was read: TGTGCCAGCAGCCAAGATGGGCAGGGGGGATAT. Amino acid sequence: CASSQDGQGGY. The complete CDR3 reads CASSQDGQGGYEQYF. The chain couples TRBV5 to TRBJ2-7; TRBD1 is a possible D gene (7 bases). The CDR3 end lies 4 residues beyond the end of the read and is filled in from the germline J gene. This CDR3 has 15 residues. Germline CDR1 and CDR2: LGHNA and YNLKQL (reference sequence).

This clone was seen only a few times. Gene names and germline match the mouse. The CDR3 end is not reached by the read, which stops 4 residues before it; the germline J gene fills it in. The chain links TRBV19 to TRBJ1-2, with 11 bases matching TRBD1. V gave up 5 bases and J gave up 4 bases; unmatched junction bases: 4. Germline CDR1 FNHDT, CDR2 SITEND (reference sequence). CDR3 length: 14 residues. CDR3 sequence reads: CASRGDRGSSDYTF. The sequenced CDR3 bases are TGTGCCAGCAGGGGGGACAGGGGGAGCTCC. Full variable domain (rest looked up from reference TRBV19 and TRBJ1-2): GGIITQTPKFLIGQEGQKLTLKCQQNFNHDTMYWYRQDSGKGLRLIYYSITENDLQKGDLSEGYDASREKKSSFSLTVTSAQKNEMAVFLCASRGDRGSSDYTFGSGTRLLVI.

A word on this clone: Gene names are mouse gene names. The CDR3 is cut off 4 residues early in the read; its end comes from the germline J gene. The same CDR3 can be traced to other DNA sequences in this sample. The chain is built from TRBV1 and TRBJ1-2; 7 positions match TRBD1. The CDR3 consists of 14 residues. Trimming took 4 bases from V and 0 from J; bases not matched to a gene: 2. Germline V gene lookup returns CDR1 NSQYPW and CDR2 LRSPGD (reference sequence). CDR3 DNA, as far as it was read: TGCACCTGCAGTGGGGGGACAGCAAACTCC. This translates into CTCSGGTANS. The CDR3 reads in full as CTCSGGTANSDYTF.

Comments on this clone: Gene names are the mouse ones. The read is 4 residues too short to cover the CDR3 end, so that end is filled in from the germline J gene. J is TRBJ2-2 and V is TRBV31; D is ambiguous. V was shortened by 1 base and J by 3 bases, with 3 bases between the two germline ends. The CDR3 loop spans 12 amino acids. From germline, CDR1 is GKSSPN and CDR2 SITVG. Partial CDR3 DNA: TGTGCCTGGAGTCAGGACACCGGG. Amino acid sequence: CAWSQDTG. The CDR3 in its entirety is CAWSQDTGQLYF. Full variable domain (missing parts from reference TRBV31 and TRBJ2-2): AQTIHQWPVAEIKAVGSPLSLGCTIKGKSSPNLYWYWQATGGTLQQLFYSITVGQVESVVQLNLSASRPKDDQFILSTEKLLLSHSGFYLCAWSQDTGQLYFGEGSKLTVL.